The entry below describes one TCR beta chain. Its antigen remains unidentified. The sample holds no much larger clone one base away, and base qualities are not on file. Library method: the immunoSEQ multiplex PCR assay. A mixture of 60 forward primers for TCR Vbeta segments and 13 reverse primers for TCR Jbeta segments was used in the multiplex PCR. The CDR3 region of rearranged TCR beta genes was amplified from genomic DNA with a multiplex PCR assay. The Illumina HiSeq System was used to sequence the amplified TCR beta libraries as 87-base-pair reads. As for the authors' bioinformatics: A later analysis tallied 75 million to 85 million unique TCR beta chains across the roughly 610 repertoires, and around 12 million of those chains were shared by two or more donors. A nearest-neighbor algorithm error-corrected the raw reads and collapsed the reads into unique sequences, merging closely related sequences to remove PCR and sequencing errors. V, D and J gene segments were assigned by aligning CDR3 sequences to IMGT reference sequences. For a sequence to be retained, at least a six-nucleotide match to both a V gene segment and a J gene segment was required. Rearrangements were classified as productive when the CDR3 lacked stop codons and remained in frame with V and J, and all other rearrangements were classified as non-productive. Following IMGT convention, CDR3 was defined as the stretch from the second conserved V-encoded cysteine up to the conserved J-encoded phenylalanine. In an earlier analysis of 550 to 650 of the donors, sequences lacking an unambiguous match to a single V gene segment were excluded. In an earlier analysis of several hundred of the donors, V segments were called functional above 56.7% productive rearrangements and were called segregating when the between-donor standard deviation exceeded 5%. A statistical classification framework was developed to diagnose cytomegalovirus status using the catalog of TCR beta chain sequences. V and J gene assignment, in a later analysis, came from comparing TCR nucleotide sequences with IMGT/GENE-DB human TR gene sequences. A later analysis assigned CDR3 sequences and most-parsimonious VDJ recombination scenarios with the TCRdist pipeline. In a later analysis, every TCR beta chain was defined by the combination of its CDR3 amino acid sequence and its V-gene family, and reads without a unique V-gene family were dropped. A later analysis removed 450 to 600 highly shared, low-generation-probability nucleotide sequences to deal with suspected cross-contamination and a sequencing artifact. A later analysis calculated a clonal expansion index for each public chain from normalized within-repertoire ranks of inferred template counts. Generation probabilities in a later analysis came from a VDJ recombination model fitted to out-of-frame rearrangements, and those results were checked against IGoR. Hypergeometric tests were used in a later analysis to score TCR-TCR, TCR-HLA and TCR-CMV co-occurrence, with a repertoire-size bias correction applied to the TCR pairs. In a later analysis, false discovery rates were estimated by permuting HLA or CMV assignments 20 times. In a later analysis, co-occurring TCRs were grouped with DBSCAN, and TCRdist sequence similarity was added when clustering was performed within HLA-allele-positive subsets. Repertoires with fewer than 30,000 or more than 120,000 public chains were left out of co-occurrence clustering, as were a handful of repertoires with anomalous nucleotide sharing. This is the immuneACCESS table as TCRdb keeps it, with only in-frame sequences that have V and J called. A part of the clones is gone; compared with another copy, unresolved V genes explain less than half, and the rest is unexplained. That table furnishes V, J and clone size, whereas the DNA furnished D and trimming. Counted in this sample were tens of thousands of clones; roughly 76% of them appeared once. The ten largest account for around 1.8% of the sample.

The cohort comprised some 700 healthy bone marrow donors. At the time of sampling, every cohort member was nominally healthy, though immune exposures that went unrecorded were likely present. The donor was CMV seronegative and was included in the group of a few hundred seronegative cohort members. Every donor gave a peripheral blood sample, and the peripheral blood mononuclear cells from that sample were used for TCR beta sequencing. Genomic DNA extraction from the blood cell samples was performed with the Qiagen DNeasy Blood Extraction Kit. This specimen belongs to a study of cytomegalovirus exposure and HLA in healthy donors (dated by TCRdb to between 2016 and 2019). The study in broad terms: An earlier analysis of some 600 of the donors reported 276 Gb of sequence data and around 110 million unique TCR beta sequences obtained from roughly 170 million T cells. Rather than using new phenotypic data, the later analysis identified candidate immune exposures from TCR beta sequences and from how often those sequences occurred across donors. In addition to the first cohort of 666 subjects, a separate validation cohort of approximately 130 different subjects was used. An earlier analysis of 587 of the donors used high-throughput TCR beta sequencing to judge whether each TCR beta V gene segment behaved as functional or pseudogenic. A later genetic analysis used genome-wide SNP genotypes for 398 of the 666 donors, treating that subset as a discovery cohort. Typing coverage varied by locus: roughly 629-640 donors for A, B, C, DRB1 and DQB1; 522 for DQA1; more than 600 for DPA1; approximately 470 for DPB1. Donor age, sex, ethnicity and CMV serostatus were collected together with the repertoire data. The T cell repertoires of around 670 subjects were profiled by immunosequencing and related to cytomegalovirus serostatus. About 310 gigabases of sequencing data and 80 million or so unique TCR sequences were included in an early release covering 550 to 800 HLA-typed donors. Of the 300 to 500 genotyped donors, 65% to 90% were placed in the genetic ancestry cluster associated with self-reported Caucasian donors. Across roughly 420 genotyped donors of the cohort, an average of approximately 240,000 unique TCR beta nucleotide sequences per donor were sequenced, and roughly 20% of those sequences were non-productive. The study combined high-throughput TCR immunosequencing, statistical association of individual TCRs with disease status, and machine learning to predict cytomegalovirus infection status. HLA typing included class I and class II loci at four-digit resolution. All discovery cohort repertoires had been generated using a single sequencing platform. The study aimed to test whether signatures of past pathogen exposure could be identified by cataloging public T cell receptors. Roughly five DR-DQ haplotypes were treated as single units for association and clustering because of strong linkage in the cohort. A later analysis re-examined previously published TCR beta repertoires from just over 650 donors and added high-resolution HLA genotyping to investigate patterns of TCR occurrence. Results the study describes overall, beyond this receptor: A further reported finding was that TCR beta sequences accurately predicted the HLA-A and HLA-B alleles for most subjects in the first cohort. In a later genetic analysis, a missense DCLRE1C variant was associated with V-gene and J-gene trimming of TCR beta chains, and the association was replicated in an independent cohort. According to a later analysis, parvovirus B19, influenza, CMV and Epstein-Barr virus appeared linked to several top co-occurrence clusters. Sequencing depth was assumed to be roughly uniform across donors in the presence/absence analyses, though that assumption may not hold. Cytomegalovirus status was reported to be diagnosed by the classifier with high specificity and sensitivity in both the original and validation cohorts. According to a later analysis, most CMV-associated TCR beta chains appeared to be HLA-restricted, and the HLA associations seemed to be driven largely by CMV exposure. Linkage disequilibrium might explain the correlated functional status among segregating V segments, but an unknown experimental factor could not be ruled out. Most TCR sequences were seen in very few donors, while some public TCRs were found in many individuals. Because HLA typing was unavailable for some donors at each locus, only the typed subset was used in association tests. In a later analysis, HLA-associated TCR beta chains were found to be more clonally expanded and to have lower generation probabilities than equally common non-associated chains. Compared with the approximately 670-donor mean, donors in an Asian-associated ancestry cluster had fewer N-insertions in productive TCRs, according to a later genetic analysis. Specific HLA alleles were associated with some 15,000 TCR beta sequences at a false discovery rate of 0.05 in a later analysis. According to the authors, the approach could potentially be generalized to other disease states and immunological phenotypes. Immune exposure information for the cohort was limited to CMV serostatus. Only TCR beta chains were sequenced in this cohort, and the absence of alpha or paired-chain data limited detectable features. Broadly in line with IMGT annotations, most TCR beta V segments showed up in productive rearrangements about 87% or about 30% of the time in an earlier analysis of 450 to 600 of the donors. According to a later analysis, TCR association rates differed among HLA loci, with DRB1 alleles showing the most associated TCRs and HLA-C alleles showing the fewest. Assigning TCR associations to individual alleles was difficult when HLA alleles, especially DR and DQ, strongly co-occurred. The study gave a list of under 200 TCR beta chains associated with cytomegalovirus. A cluster of highly shared sequence variants was judged likely to represent a technical artifact of the sequencing pipeline. A few of the identified cytomegalovirus-associated TCR beta chains were confirmed in vitro to be specific for cytomegalovirus antigens. Because counts were too low, seventeen rarely observed V segments, including chromosome 9 orphons, were excluded from the earlier analysis of 587 of the donors.

The source of this sequence is a woman in her 30s in good health and CMV-seronegative. Material for sequencing was PBMCs.

The CDR3 is CASSSTGNNYGYTF. The DNA is as follows: TGTGCCAGCTCATCGACAGGGAACAACTATGGCTACACCTTC. The sequence links TRBV18 to TRBJ1-2, with 7 bases in between that match TRBD1. Germline trimming amounts to 5 bases on V and 2 bases on J, with 5 as the count of junction bases outside the gene matches. The CDR3 sequence holds 14 residues, the cysteine and phenylalanine included. This entry keeps only the CDR3 DNA: 42 bases, framed from base 1. CDR1 and CDR2, looked up from the germline V gene, are KGHSH and LQKENI. The entire variable domain, with the stretches around the CDR3 drawn from the reference TRBV18 and TRBJ1-2 proteins, is NAGVMQNPRHLVRRRGQEARLRCSPMKGHSHVYWYRQLPEEGLKFMVYLQKENIIDESGMPKERFSAEFPKEGPSILRIQQVVRGDSAAYFCASSSTGNNYGYTFGSGTRLTVV.